This T cell receptor beta chain came from a study of CD8 T cells in ankylosing spondylitis. MiXCR, applied by TCRdb to the 5' RACE reads, yields one record per CDR3 protein. The table has about 27,000 distinct CDR3 sequences, over 6.5% seen once. This CDR3 is built from 15 residues. The V end lost 5 bases, the J end lost 1 base, and 9 bases lay between the germline ends. Germline CDR1 reads MDHEN; CDR2 reads SYDVKM. This clonotype showed up just a few times. This chain uses TRBV28 with TRBJ2-6, with D uncertain. The receptor comes from a male donor with ankylosing spondylitis or in good health (not recorded which). Sequencing input: blood. The CDR3 nucleotides read TGTGCCAGCAGTCATCAGCGATCTGGGGCCAACGTCCTGACTTTC. Residues: CASSHQRSGANVLTF.